The clone carrying this TCR beta chain was observed a few times. Its antigen is unidentified. This CDR3 has 12 amino acids. Unmatched junction bases numbered 12, after V lost 6 bases and J lost 13 bases. Germline V gene lookup returns CDR1 DFQATT and CDR2 SNEGSKA (reference sequence). The data stem from a study of tumor and adjacent non-tumor tissue in lung cancer. Study at large: Stage I to III disease affected some 11 men and roughly 5 women aged roughly 31 to 76. Each sample yielded around 4 million productive TCRbeta reads on average. Notes on the study in general: Significantly higher TCR diversity was found in tumor than normal lung.

The library came from three nested PCR rounds adapted from ARM-PCR protocols. TCRdb independently ran MiXCR on the multiplex PCR reads; one entry per CDR3 protein. The top ten clones hold under 30% of a sample with fewer than 85,000 distinct CDR3 sequences, around 78% of them seen once. The template was RNA from unsorted bulk tissue. Donors were chemotherapy-naive, newly diagnosed lung cancer surgical patients in China, August–November 2014. Sequencing used lung tumor tissue. J is TRBJ1-5 and V is TRBV20-1, with 7 bases that match TRBD1. The sequence was obtained from a man between 60 and 70 years old with non-small cell lung cancer. The CDR3 reads CSASGGYKKQHF. CDR3 bases: TGCAGTGCCTCAGGGGGGTATAAGAAACAGCATTTT.